A selection of T cell receptor beta chains follows, all from one sample in a study of CD8 T cells in ankylosing spondylitis. TCRdb ran MiXCR on the 5' RACE reads and lists one entry per CDR3 protein. This sample has around 300,000 distinct CDR3 sequences, with roughly 14% found just once. Sequencing used blood, either unsorted or a sorted T cell fraction (not recorded which). Receptor source: a male donor with ankylosing spondylitis or in good health (not recorded which). Each CDR3 is given with its conserved first and last residue. D genes are given only for firm matches. The size field is filled for only some rows; it gives once, few, many or a size class.

D gene: NA; J gene: TRBJ2-2; clone size: NA; V gene: TRBV12-3/TRBV12-4; CDR3 DNA: TGTGCCAGCAGTTACGGCACCGGGGAGCTGTTTTTT; CDR3 protein: CASSYGTGELFF
D gene: TRBD1; J gene: TRBJ1-2; clone size: few; V gene: TRBV9; CDR3 DNA: TGTGCCAGCAGCGTAGGCGGAGGGGGCATTGGTAACTATGGCTACACCTTC; CDR3 protein: CASSVGGGGIGNYGYTF
D gene: TRBD2; J gene: TRBJ2-3; clone size: few; V gene: TRBV29-1; CDR3 DNA: TGCAGCGTCATTAGCGGGAAAGCAGATACGCAGTATTTT; CDR3 protein: CSVISGKADTQYF
D gene: TRBD1; J gene: TRBJ2-2; clone size: NA; V gene: TRBV6-2/TRBV6-3; CDR3 DNA: TGTGCCAGCAGTCGACCGACAGGGGGGATAGCCGGGGAGCTGTTTTTT; CDR3 protein: CASSRPTGGIAGELFF
D gene: TRBD2; J gene: TRBJ2-7; clone size: few; V gene: TRBV24-1; CDR3 DNA: TGTGCCACCAGGGGAGGGGACCCCAGGATCGAGCAGTACTTC; CDR3 protein: CATRGGDPRIEQYF
D gene: NA; J gene: TRBJ1-2; clone size: NA; V gene: TRBV4-2; CDR3 DNA: TGTGCCAGCAGCGCACGGTCGGCGGTTAACTATGGCTACACCTTC; CDR3 protein: CASSARSAVNYGYTF
D gene: NA; J gene: TRBJ1-1; clone size: many; V gene: TRBV3-1; CDR3 DNA: TGTGCCAGCAGCCCGGTGGGGGGCTGGACTGAAGCTTTCTTT; CDR3 protein: CASSPVGGWTEAFF
D gene: TRBD1; J gene: TRBJ2-7; clone size: few; V gene: TRBV10-3; CDR3 DNA: TGTGCCATCAGTGGGAACAGGGGCTTGACCTACGAGCAGTACTTC; CDR3 protein: CAISGNRGLTYEQYF
D gene: NA; J gene: TRBJ1-3; clone size: few; V gene: TRBV12-5; CDR3 DNA: TGTGCTAGTGCCCTCGACAGCCCCTCCTCTGGAAACACCATATATTTT; CDR3 protein: CASALDSPSSGNTIYF
D gene: TRBD1; J gene: TRBJ1-2; clone size: NA; V gene: TRBV11-2; CDR3 DNA: TGTGCCAGCAGCTTAGAAGAGAGGACAGGGGCTAGCTATGGCTACACCTTC; CDR3 protein: CASSLEERTGASYGYTF
D gene: NA; J gene: TRBJ2-4; clone size: NA; V gene: TRBV7-2; CDR3 DNA: TGTGCCAGCGCCAGGGATGGGAACATTCAGTACTTC; CDR3 protein: CASARDGNIQYF
D gene: NA; J gene: TRBJ1-1; clone size: few; V gene: TRBV12-3/TRBV12-4; CDR3 DNA: TGTGCCAGCAGACTTCAGGGTGAAGCTTTCTTT; CDR3 protein: CASRLQGEAFF
D gene: NA; J gene: TRBJ2-5; clone size: NA; V gene: TRBV18; CDR3 DNA: TGTGCCAGCTCACCGTCCCTCGGGCCCCAAGAGACCCAGTACTTC; CDR3 protein: CASSPSLGPQETQYF
D gene: TRBD2; J gene: TRBJ2-5; clone size: NA; V gene: TRBV7-9; CDR3 DNA: TGTGCCAGCAGCTCCCCCGGGAGCGGGAGTCACCAAGAGACCCAGTACTTC; CDR3 protein: CASSSPGSGSHQETQYF
D gene: TRBD1; J gene: TRBJ2-7; clone size: few; V gene: TRBV20-1; CDR3 DNA: TGCAGTGCTAAGACCGGGACAGGCGTCTACGAGCAGTACTTC; CDR3 protein: CSAKTGTGVYEQYF
D gene: NA; J gene: TRBJ2-1; clone size: once; V gene: TRBV5-4; CDR3 DNA: TGTGCCAGCAGCTTTGGAGGGAGGATCGGTGAGCAGTTCTTC; CDR3 protein: CASSFGGRIGEQFF
D gene: TRBD1; J gene: TRBJ2-1; clone size: NA; V gene: TRBV5-5; CDR3 DNA: TGTGCCAGCAGCTATGGACAGGGGCTGTACAATGAGCAGTTCTTC; CDR3 protein: CASSYGQGLYNEQFF
D gene: TRBD1; J gene: TRBJ2-2; clone size: few; V gene: TRBV7-8; CDR3 DNA: TGTGCCAGCAGCTTAGTAGGGTCAGGGGGCGGTAACACCGGGGAGCTGTTTTTT; CDR3 protein: CASSLVGSGGGNTGELFF
D gene: TRBD2; J gene: TRBJ2-7; clone size: few; V gene: TRBV18; CDR3 DNA: TGTGCCAGCTCACCAGAGGGGACTAATAAGTACTTC; CDR3 protein: CASSPEGTNKYF
D gene: TRBD1; J gene: TRBJ2-1; clone size: many; V gene: TRBV18; CDR3 DNA: TGTGCCAGCTCTACGCAAGGACAGGCGTCGGGATCTAATGAGCAGTTCTTC; CDR3 protein: CASSTQGQASGSNEQFF
D gene: TRBD2; J gene: TRBJ2-3; clone size: many; V gene: TRBV10-3; CDR3 DNA: TGTGCCACCAGACTAGCGTCTAGACGCACAGATACGCAGTATTTT; CDR3 protein: CATRLASRRTDTQYF
D gene: TRBD1; J gene: TRBJ2-2; clone size: few; V gene: TRBV24-1; CDR3 DNA: TGTGCCACCAGTGATTCCGGGACAGGGGACACCGGGGAGCTGTTTTTT; CDR3 protein: CATSDSGTGDTGELFF
D gene: TRBD1; J gene: TRBJ1-6; clone size: NA; V gene: TRBV2; CDR3 DNA: TGTGCCAGCAGTGGGGACAGGAATTCACCCCTCCACTTT; CDR3 protein: CASSGDRNSPLHF
D gene: TRBD2; J gene: TRBJ2-1; clone size: NA; V gene: TRBV12-3/TRBV12-4; CDR3 DNA: TGTGCCAGCAGTTTAACTAGCGGGAGGGCCGGGCACAATGAGCAGTTCTTC; CDR3 protein: CASSLTSGRAGHNEQFF
D gene: NA; J gene: TRBJ1-6; clone size: few; V gene: TRBV29-1; CDR3 DNA: TGCAGCGTTGCCGAAGGCGGGTATGGGAATTCACCCCTCCACTTT; CDR3 protein: CSVAEGGYGNSPLHF
D gene: NA; J gene: TRBJ1-1; clone size: NA; V gene: TRBV20-1; CDR3 DNA: TGCAGTGCTAGTCGCGACGGGGGATACACTGAAGCTTTCTTT; CDR3 protein: CSASRDGGYTEAFF
D gene: NA; J gene: TRBJ2-3; clone size: few; V gene: TRBV5-1; CDR3 DNA: TGCGCCAGCAGCTTGGAGGGGTGGGGCTCAGATACGCAGTATTTT; CDR3 protein: CASSLEGWGSDTQYF
D gene: NA; J gene: TRBJ2-7; clone size: few; V gene: TRBV2; CDR3 DNA: TGTGCCAGCACCGGTAACAGGGTCACCCACGAGCAGTACTTC; CDR3 protein: CASTGNRVTHEQYF
D gene: TRBD1; J gene: TRBJ2-1; clone size: few; V gene: TRBV25-1; CDR3 DNA: TGTGCCAGCAGGGAGACAGGGTTCGGCAATGAGCAGTTCTTC; CDR3 protein: CASRETGFGNEQFF
D gene: NA; J gene: TRBJ1-1; clone size: NA; V gene: TRBV5-5; CDR3 DNA: TGTGCCAGCAGCTTGTTAACTCCGAACACTGAAGCTTTCTTT; CDR3 protein: CASSLLTPNTEAFF
D gene: NA; J gene: TRBJ1-1; clone size: few; V gene: TRBV10-2; CDR3 DNA: TGCGCCAGCAGTGATGCCAGATTCCCGACTGAAGCTTTCTTT; CDR3 protein: CASSDARFPTEAFF
D gene: NA; J gene: TRBJ1-6; clone size: NA; V gene: TRBV18; CDR3 DNA: TGTGCCAGCTCACCCCGGACCGGCGATTCACCCCTCCACTTT; CDR3 protein: CASSPRTGDSPLHF
D gene: TRBD2; J gene: TRBJ2-5; clone size: few; V gene: TRBV4-1; CDR3 DNA: TGCGCCAGCAGCTACTGGACTAGCGGGGGGGAGACCCAGTACTTC; CDR3 protein: CASSYWTSGGETQYF
D gene: NA; J gene: TRBJ2-6; clone size: few; V gene: TRBV4-2; CDR3 DNA: TGTGCCAGCAGCCGGAATAGCGGTAGCTCTGGGGCCAACGTCCTGACTTTC; CDR3 protein: CASSRNSGSSGANVLTF
D gene: TRBD1; J gene: TRBJ1-5; clone size: NA; V gene: TRBV12-3/TRBV12-4; CDR3 DNA: TGTGCCAGCAGTTTTGGGACAGGGGGCAATCAGCCCCAGCATTTT; CDR3 protein: CASSFGTGGNQPQHF
D gene: NA; J gene: TRBJ2-5; clone size: NA; V gene: TRBV5-6; CDR3 DNA: TGTGCCAGCAGCTTGCACGGGCAAGAGACCCAGTACTTC; CDR3 protein: CASSLHGQETQYF
D gene: NA; J gene: TRBJ2-1; clone size: NA; V gene: TRBV4-2; CDR3 DNA: TGTGCCAGCAGCCAAGATTCTAGGGGGGGGGTCAATGAGCAGTCCTTC; CDR3 protein: CASSQDSRGGVNEQSF
D gene: NA; J gene: TRBJ2-7; clone size: NA; V gene: TRBV5-1; CDR3 DNA: TGCGCCAGCAGCCTGGATGTGAGGGGAGAAAATGACGAGCAGTACTTC; CDR3 protein: CASSLDVRGENDEQYF
D gene: TRBD1; J gene: TRBJ1-6; clone size: few; V gene: TRBV19; CDR3 DNA: TGTGCCAGTAGCATGACAGGGGCAAATTCACCCCTCCACTTT; CDR3 protein: CASSMTGANSPLHF
D gene: NA; J gene: TRBJ1-1; clone size: few; V gene: TRBV5-6; CDR3 DNA: TGTGCCAGCAGCTTGGCCTCGACGCCTGACACTGAAGCTTTCTTT; CDR3 protein: CASSLASTPDTEAFF
D gene: NA; J gene: TRBJ2-1; clone size: NA; V gene: TRBV10-3; CDR3 DNA: TGTGCCGCAACCTCAGGGGTGGGCGAGCAGTTCTTC; CDR3 protein: CAATSGVGEQFF
D gene: TRBD1; J gene: TRBJ1-2; clone size: NA; V gene: TRBV7-9; CDR3 DNA: TGTGCCAGCAGCTTAGATCGACAGGGTGATGGCTACACCTTC; CDR3 protein: CASSLDRQGDGYTF
D gene: NA; J gene: TRBJ2-2; clone size: NA; V gene: TRBV7-9; CDR3 DNA: TGTGCCAGCAGCGTAACAGGGAACACCGGGGAGCTGTTTTTT; CDR3 protein: CASSVTGNTGELFF
D gene: TRBD2; J gene: TRBJ2-3; clone size: few; V gene: TRBV7-8; CDR3 DNA: TGTGCCAGCAGCTTAGGAGGGACACCGGGAGGGGATACGCAGTATTTT; CDR3 protein: CASSLGGTPGGDTQYF
D gene: NA; J gene: TRBJ1-5; clone size: many; V gene: TRBV5-1; CDR3 DNA: TGCGCCAGCAGCTTGGTCGGGGATAGCAATCAGCCCCAGCATTTT; CDR3 protein: CASSLVGDSNQPQHF
D gene: TRBD1; J gene: TRBJ2-7; clone size: many; V gene: TRBV12-3/TRBV12-4; CDR3 DNA: TGTGCCAGCAGTTTGACAGGGACCTCCTACGAGCAGTACTTC; CDR3 protein: CASSLTGTSYEQYF
D gene: NA; J gene: TRBJ2-7; clone size: many; V gene: TRBV19; CDR3 DNA: TGTGCCAGTAGTATGGAGGGATACGAGCAGTACTTC; CDR3 protein: CASSMEGYEQYF
D gene: TRBD2; J gene: TRBJ2-1; clone size: many; V gene: TRBV12-3/TRBV12-4; CDR3 DNA: TGTGCCAGCAGGAAGGATAGCGGGGATAATGAGCAGTTCTTC; CDR3 protein: CASRKDSGDNEQFF
D gene: TRBD2; J gene: TRBJ2-2; clone size: NA; V gene: TRBV5-1; CDR3 DNA: TGCGCCAGCAGCGCGACTAGCGGGAGGAACACCGGGGAGCTGTTTTTT; CDR3 protein: CASSATSGRNTGELFF
D gene: TRBD1; J gene: TRBJ2-7; clone size: NA; V gene: TRBV10-3; CDR3 DNA: TGTGCCATCAACGGACAGGGGAAGAACGAGCAGTACTTC; CDR3 protein: CAINGQGKNEQYF
D gene: NA; J gene: TRBJ1-5; clone size: few; V gene: TRBV19; CDR3 DNA: TGTGCCAGTAGTATATTCGGACCCAATCAGCCCCAGCATTTT; CDR3 protein: CASSIFGPNQPQHF
D gene: NA; J gene: TRBJ2-6; clone size: few; V gene: TRBV21-1; CDR3 DNA: TGTGCCGGACGGTCTCAGGGTTCTTGTGGGGCCAACGTCCTGACTTTC; CDR3 protein: CAGRSQGSCGANVLTF
D gene: NA; J gene: TRBJ2-1; clone size: few; V gene: TRBV12-3/TRBV12-4; CDR3 DNA: TGTGCCAGCAGACGTTCAGGGATCGAGGGGCACTCACGGGATGAGCAGTTCTTC; CDR3 protein: CASRRSGIEGHSRDEQFF
D gene: TRBD2; J gene: TRBJ2-3; clone size: many; V gene: TRBV10-3; CDR3 DNA: TGTGCCGCCGGACTAGCGGGGGTCGAGACCTCTAGCACAGATACGCAGTATTTT; CDR3 protein: CAAGLAGVETSSTDTQYF
D gene: NA; J gene: TRBJ2-3; clone size: NA; V gene: TRBV6-1; CDR3 DNA: TGTGCCAGCACCTCTGACAGGAGCACAGATACGCAGTATTTT; CDR3 protein: CASTSDRSTDTQYF